This T cell receptor (beta chain) was documented in a study of control samples from healthy donors and cancer patients. The repertoire was sequenced with immunoSEQ multiplex PCR; TCRdb's copy has only in-frame clones and lacks some. The top ten hold over 3.5% of the sample, which has 180,000 or so clones, 85% to 95% seen once. Germline-derived CDR1 and CDR2 are SGDLS and YYNGEE. J lost 4 bases, V lost 4 bases, and 15 bases had no gene match. The CDR3 runs 17 residues. The receptor was isolated from a woman aged 55-69 years in good health. Sequenced material: blood. The V call is TRBV9, the J call TRBJ1-1; 8 bases map to TRBD1. CDR3 nucleotide sequence: TGTGCCAGCAGCCCACAGGGGGGGGTAGGTTTGAGCACTGAAGCTTTCTTT. Translated: CASSPQGGVGLSTEAFF.